The 32 T cell receptor beta chains presented below share a single source sample, sequenced in a study of T cells in pancreatic ductal adenocarcinoma. Only in-frame clones appear in the TCRdb table, and some are missing; sequencing was by immunoSEQ multiplex PCR. The sample includes approximately 97,000 clones, about 95% seen only once; the top ten take roughly 3%. Surgery without prior neoadjuvant therapy was the treatment of the selected pancreatic ductal adenocarcinoma patients. Sequencing was performed on PBMCs. These receptors were obtained from a human donor with pancreatic ductal adenocarcinoma.

The genes are TRBV4-1 and TRBJ1-1; D not certain. With 3 bases removed from V and 4 bases from J, the gap between germline ends came to 9 bases. There are 13 residues in the CDR3. CDR1 and CDR2 (germline): MGHRA, YSYEKL. The CDR3 here is CASSHARVTEAFF. CDR3 DNA: TGCGCCAGCAGCCACGCCCGGGTCACTGAAGCTTTCTTT.

The genes are TRBV7-9 and TRBJ2-1; TRBD2 might be the D (6 bases). V lost 5 bases and J lost 3, with 17 bases in between. CDR3 length: 16 residues. Germline V gene lookup returns CDR1 SEHNR and CDR2 FQNEAQ (reference sequence). Here the CDR3 DNA reads TGTGCCAGCAGCAGCCACCGGGACTTCCTCTACAATGAGCAGTTCTTC. Protein sequence: CASSSHRDFLYNEQFF.

This chain joins TRBV19 and TRBJ2-1; D is uncertain. CDR1 and CDR2 (germline): LNHDA, SQIVND (reference sequence). The CDR3 spans 14 residues. V shed 7 bases and J shed 2 bases, with 12 bases lying between them. The CDR3: CASNSGTAYNEQFF. The CDR3 region has the DNA TGTGCCAGTAATTCTGGCACAGCCTACAATGAGCAGTTCTTC.

The chain employs TRBV7-9 and TRBJ2-2, with D tentatively TRBD1 (5 bases). This CDR3 has 14 amino acids. The V and J ends lost 3 bases and 7 bases respectively, with 12 bases between them. Germline-derived CDR1 and CDR2 are SEHNR and FQNEAQ (reference sequence). The CDR3: CASSFQGGGGELFF. CDR3 nucleotide sequence: TGTGCCAGCAGCTTCCAGGGTGGTGGCGGGGAGCTGTTTTTT.

The gene calls are TRBV18 and TRBJ2-7, with 7 bases that match TRBD1. V shed 5 bases and J 8 bases; nucleotides not matched to a gene: 15. Germline CDR1 KGHSH, CDR2 LQKENI. This CDR3 is built from 15 residues. The CDR3 DNA follows: TGTGCCAGCTCATCAACCCGGGACAGCGCCGTGAAGCAGTACTTC. Encoded protein: CASSSTRDSAVKQYF.

The chain joins TRBV19 to TRBJ2-2; 8 bases are a match to TRBD1. The germline V gene has CDR1 LNHDA and CDR2 SQIVND (reference sequence). CDR3 length: 16 amino acids. The V gene end was trimmed by 5 bases and the J gene end by 6 bases; junction bases not matched to a gene: 11. In DNA form, the CDR3 reads TGTGCCAGTAGTGCCGGACCTGGGACAGGCCCCGGGGAGCTGTTTTTT. Protein product: CASSAGPGTGPGELFF.

J is TRBJ1-4 and V is TRBV9, with 8 bases aligning to TRBD1. The trim removed 1 base at V and 1 base at J, leaving 3 bases unmatched. The CDR3 sequence is 16 residues long. Per the germline V gene, CDR1 is SGDLS and CDR2 is YYNGEE. The CDR3 region has the DNA TGTGCCAGCAGCGTACAGGGGGCAGTAACTAATGAAAAACTGTTTTTT. Translating it yields CASSVQGAVTNEKLFF.

This clone was seen a single time. The chain couples TRBV10-3 to TRBJ2-3; TRBD2 is a possible D gene (6 bases). This CDR3 spans 17 amino acids. V gave up 7 bases and J gave up 0 bases, with 20 bases separating them. CDR1 is ENHRY and CDR2 is SYGVKD in the germline V gene. Here the CDR3 reads CAITKAGSGSSTDTQYF. As DNA, the CDR3 is TGTGCCATCACCAAAGCGGGTTCCGGATCTAGCACAGATACGCAGTATTTT.

The chain couples TRBV28 to TRBJ1-1; tentatively, D is TRBD1 (6 bases). This CDR3 is 15 amino acids long. Germline V gene sequence: CDR1 MDHEN, CDR2 SYDVKM. V was trimmed by 1 base and J by 2 bases, leaving 11 bases between them. CDR3 sequence reads: CASSLFSDSNTEAFF. Here the CDR3 DNA reads TGTGCCAGCAGTTTATTCTCGGACAGCAACACTGAAGCTTTCTTT.

The chain links TRBV29-1 to TRBJ1-2; tentative D call: TRBD1 (5 bases). Germline V gene lookup returns CDR1 SQVTM and CDR2 ANQGSEA. The V end lost 5 bases, the J end lost 7 bases, and 11 bases lay between the germline ends. This CDR3 region has 11 residues. CDR3 loop: CSVNPGGGYTF. DNA for the CDR3: TGCAGCGTTAATCCCGGGGGTGGCTACACCTTC.

This chain uses TRBV6-5 with TRBJ2-5, with D tentatively TRBD2 (6 bases). Germline lookup yields CDR1 MNHEY and CDR2 SVGAGI. V was shortened by 6 bases and J by 5 bases, with 10 bases between the two germline ends. This CDR3 region has 12 residues. The CDR3 loop is CASSGSTETQYF. Here the CDR3 DNA reads TGTGCCAGCAGCGGGAGCACGGAGACCCAGTACTTC.

With respect to this clone: Other DNA sequences in the sample encode the same CDR3. This rearrangement joins TRBV7-3 to TRBJ2-5, with a weak D call TRBD2 (5 bases). V gave up 5 bases and J gave up 5 bases, with 12 bases separating them. This CDR3 has 13 residues. CDR1 and CDR2 from the germline V gene are SGHTA and FQGTGA. CDR3 DNA: TGTGCCAGCAGCCGGGGTGGTGGGGAGACCCAGTACTTC. Translated: CASSRGGGETQYF.

The rearrangement links TRBV6-5 to TRBJ1-2; D remains ambiguous. This CDR3 region has 14 residues. Germline V gives CDR1 MNHEY, CDR2 SVGAGI. V was clipped by 7 bases and J by 2 bases, with 14 bases between them. In DNA form, the CDR3 reads TGTGCCAGCACCTCACCAGCAGGAAACTATGGCTACACCTTC. It specifies CASTSPAGNYGYTF.

The chain couples TRBV7-9 to TRBJ2-5, with 7 bases fitting TRBD2. Per the germline V gene, CDR1 is SEHNR and CDR2 is FQNEAQ (reference sequence). The CDR3 spans 14 residues. The J segment lost 5 bases and the V segment lost 4 bases, leaving 7 bases of the junction unmatched. The CDR3 nucleotides are TGTGCCAGCAGCTCGATGACTAGCCCGGAGACCCAGTACTTC. It codes for CASSSMTSPETQYF.

This rearrangement joins TRBV7-9 to TRBJ1-1; D ambiguous. CDR1 is SEHNR and CDR2 is FQNEAQ in the germline V gene (reference sequence). The V end was cut by 2 bases, the J end by 6 bases, with 13 bases between. The CDR3 consists of 14 residues. The CDR3 spells CASSLNQANSEAFF. CDR3 in DNA: TGTGCCAGCAGCTTAAACCAGGCCAATTCTGAAGCTTTCTTT.

The J gene is TRBJ2-7, the V gene TRBV28, with TRBD1 identical over 8 bases. The germline V gene has CDR1 MDHEN and CDR2 SYDVKM. CDR3 length: 15 amino acids. V was pared by 7 bases and J by 5 bases, with 13 bases of the junction left unmatched. CDR3 coding DNA: TGTGCCAGCATGAATTCGCCGGACAGGGTAAACGAGCAGTACTTC. This sequence encodes CASMNSPDRVNEQYF.

This chain connects TRBV6-5 to TRBJ2-3; 9 positions agree with TRBD2. This CDR3 region has 13 residues. The germline CDR1 and CDR2 sequences are MNHEY and SVGAGI. V dropped 3 bases and J dropped 11; count of bases not matched to a gene: 6. DNA of the CDR3: TGTGCCAGCAGTTATTTAGCGGGAGATCGGCAGTATTTT. Translated, it gives CASSYLAGDRQYF.

V gene TRBV6-5 combines with J gene TRBJ2-7; a weak D match, TRBD2 (5 bases). CDR1 and CDR2 from the germline V gene are MNHEY and SVGAGI. V was cut by 4 bases and J by 4 bases, with 14 bases left in between. This CDR3 contains 14 residues. The CDR3 sequence is CASSLSYRTYEQYF. CDR3 in DNA: TGTGCCAGCAGTTTAAGTTACCGGACTTACGAGCAGTACTTC.

The rearrangement joins TRBV4-1 to TRBJ1-5, with D perhaps matching TRBD1 (6 bases). V gave up 4 bases and J gave up 1 base, with 11 bases separating them. Germline V gives CDR1 MGHRA, CDR2 YSYEKL. The CDR3 has 15 amino acids. The chain's CDR3 is CASSRSTGSNQPQHF. CDR3 bases: TGCGCCAGCAGCCGCTCTACAGGGAGCAATCAGCCCCAGCATTTT.

The genes are TRBV28 and TRBJ1-2; D is unclear. V lost 6 bases and J lost 3, with 8 bases in between. CDR1 and CDR2 (germline): MDHEN, SYDVKM. This CDR3 region has 12 residues. The CDR3 DNA sequence: TGTGCCAGCAGAAGGGAGGACTATGGCTACACCTTC. Residues: CASRREDYGYTF.

V and J are TRBV11-3 and TRBJ2-3; 7 bases align to TRBD2. V lost 5 bases, J lost 0 bases, and 8 bases stayed unmatched. The CDR3 has 16 amino acids. The germline gives CDR1 SGHNT, CDR2 YENEEA. The CDR3 DNA follows: TGTGCCAGCAGCCGGGACTACACGAGAAGCACAGATACGCAGTATTTT. Encoded protein: CASSRDYTRSTDTQYF.

V usage is TRBV19 and J usage is TRBJ2-5; tentatively, D is TRBD1 (6 bases). This CDR3 region has 14 residues. Per germline, CDR1 LNHDA and CDR2 SQIVND (reference sequence). Trimming removed 3 bases from V and 5 bases from J, with 13 bases in between. Written as DNA, the CDR3 is TGTGCCAGTAGTATCACTCCAAGGGGGGAGACCCAGTACTTC. Its protein product is CASSITPRGETQYF.

The chain uses TRBV10-2 and TRBJ2-5; no clear D. V lost 5 bases and J 0 bases, leaving 4 bases between the germline ends. The V gene's germline CDR1 is WSHSY and CDR2 SAAADI. The CDR3 spans 12 residues. CDR3 loop: CASSQDQETQYF. The CDR3 DNA sequence: TGCGCCAGCAGTCAGGACCAAGAGACCCAGTACTTC.

The V gene is TRBV28, the J gene TRBJ1-2; a possible D gene is TRBD1 (5 bases). The CDR3 covers 13 residues. V was cut by 5 bases and J by 6 bases, with 13 bases left in between. The germline CDR1 and CDR2 sequences are MDHEN and SYDVKM. CDR3 sequence (DNA): TGTGCCAGCAGTACCCCGACAGTGAATGGCTACACCTTC. Its translation is CASSTPTVNGYTF.

The CDR3 bases are TGCAGCGGGAGGGATCAGGGTGCAGCTTTCTTT. Amino acid sequence: CSGRDQGAAFF. The chain links TRBV29-1 to TRBJ1-1; D is perhaps TRBD1 (5 bases). This CDR3 spans 11 amino acids. Trimming shortened V by 7 bases and J by 10 bases, and 16 bases separated the two germline ends. CDR1 and CDR2 from the germline V gene are SQVTM and ANQGSEA. Full variable domain (missing parts from reference TRBV29-1 and TRBJ1-1): SAVISQKPSRDICQRGTSLTIQCQVDSQVTMMFWYRQQPGQSLTLIATANQGSEATYESGFVIDKFPISRPNLTFSTLTVSNMSPEDSSIYLCSGRDQGAAFFGQGTRLTVV.

The chain combines TRBV5-1 with TRBJ2-7, with 12 bases that match TRBD2. CDR3 size: 15 residues. J was trimmed by 4 bases and V by 4 bases; bases with no gene match: 6. CDR1 is SGHRS, CDR2 YFSETQ, per germline. CDR3 loop: CASSLGGTSGYEQYF. The CDR3 nucleotides read TGCGCCAGCAGCCTTGGCGGGACTAGCGGGTACGAGCAGTACTTC.

The genes are TRBV27 and TRBJ1-2; 7 nucleotides match TRBD1. This CDR3 is 17 amino acids long. J gave up 4 bases and V 0 bases, and 11 bases lay outside the gene matches. Germline V gene sequence: CDR1 MNHEY, CDR2 SMNVEV (reference sequence). The CDR3, as DNA: TGTGCCAGCAGTTTATCACCAACAGGGGCCGCGACCTATGGCTACACCTTC. It encodes CASSLSPTGAATYGYTF.

The V and J genes are TRBV5-1 and TRBJ2-1; 10 bases are shared with TRBD2. The CDR3 totals 14 residues. Germline V gene data show CDR1 as SGHRS and CDR2 as YFSETQ. Trimming at V came to 5 bases and at J to 2 bases, leaving 1 base not matched to a gene. The CDR3 region is CASRTSGAYNEQFF. The CDR3 region has the DNA TGCGCCAGCAGAACTAGCGGGGCCTACAATGAGCAGTTCTTC.

V gene TRBV5-1 combines with J gene TRBJ2-7; D is uncertain. Germline CDR1 reads SGHRS; CDR2 reads YFSETQ. Trimming removed 0 bases from V and 6 bases from J, with 16 bases in between. This CDR3 has 15 amino acids. CDR3 sequence: CASSLASEAFREQYF. In DNA form, the CDR3 reads TGCGCCAGCAGCTTGGCGAGCGAGGCATTTCGCGAGCAGTACTTC.

The chain recombines TRBV12-5 with TRBJ2-7; D gene ambiguous. CDR1 and CDR2 from the germline V gene are LGHNT and FRNRAP. The V and J ends lost 6 bases and 3 bases respectively, with 3 bases between them. The length of the CDR3 is 10 residues. CDR3: CASGYYEQYF. The CDR3 DNA follows: TGTGCTAGTGGCTACTACGAGCAGTACTTC.

V usage is TRBV5-5 and J usage is TRBJ2-5; 7 bases line up with TRBD1. Germline V CDR1 and CDR2: SGHKS, YYEKEE (reference sequence). V lost 1 base, J lost 2 bases, and 2 bases stayed unmatched. The CDR3 extends over 14 amino acids. The CDR3 coding sequence is TGTGCCAGCAGCTTGACAGGGGCGCAAGAGACCCAGTACTTC. It is translated as CASSLTGAQETQYF.

The rearrangement uses TRBV6-6 and TRBJ1-2; no definite D call. The germline V and J ends were trimmed by 0 bases and 0 bases, with 11 bases remaining between them. CDR1 is MNHNY and CDR2 is SVGAGI in the germline V gene (reference sequence). This CDR3 contains 16 residues. CDR3 in DNA: TGTGCCAGCAGTTACTCGGAGCCTGCGGCTAACTATGGCTACACCTTC. Its protein is CASSYSEPAANYGYTF.